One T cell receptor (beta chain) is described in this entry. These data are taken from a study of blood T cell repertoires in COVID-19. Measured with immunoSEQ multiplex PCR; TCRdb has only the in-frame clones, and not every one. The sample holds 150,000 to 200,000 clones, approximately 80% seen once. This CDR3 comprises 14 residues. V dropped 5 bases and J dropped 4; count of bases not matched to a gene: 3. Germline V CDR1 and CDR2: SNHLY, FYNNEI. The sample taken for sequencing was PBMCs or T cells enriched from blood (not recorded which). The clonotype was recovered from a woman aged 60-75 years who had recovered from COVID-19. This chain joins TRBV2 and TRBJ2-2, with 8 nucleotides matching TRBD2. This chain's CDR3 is CASSMTSATGELFF. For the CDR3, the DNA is TGTGCCAGCAGTATGACTAGCGCCACCGGGGAGCTGTTTTTT.